A single sample gave rise to the 16 T cell receptor beta chains below, sequenced in a study of cytomegalovirus exposure and HLA in healthy donors. The data were produced by immunoSEQ multiplex PCR, yet TCRdb's version contains in-frame clones alone and is incomplete. The sample comprises about 200,000 clones, about 79% of which are singletons, and roughly 13% rests with the top ten. Sequenced input: PBMCs. The source of these receptors is a woman in her twenties or thirties in good health and CMV-seropositive.

The rearrangement joins TRBV30 to TRBJ1-1; D might be TRBD1 (6 bases). The germline V gene has CDR1 GTSNPN and CDR2 SVGIG (reference sequence). The CDR3 is 15 amino acids. V dropped 0 bases and J dropped 1 base, with 12 bases sitting between them. The CDR3 reads CAWSVWGGRNTEAFF. CDR3 bases: TGTGCCTGGAGTGTGTGGGGGGGCAGGAACACTGAAGCTTTCTTT.

The V call is TRBV5-1, the J call TRBJ2-7; 7 bases fit TRBD2. There are 14 residues in the CDR3. Germline V gives CDR1 SGHRS, CDR2 YFSETQ. J gave up 2 bases and V 1 base, and 3 bases lay outside the gene matches. The CDR3 loop is CASSLQAGTYEQYF. The CDR3 nucleotides are TGCGCCAGCAGCTTGCAAGCGGGAACCTACGAGCAGTACTTC.

The DNA of the CDR3 is TGTGCCAGCAGTGAACAGGGGAGCTCCTACGAGCAGTACTTC. Its protein product is CASSEQGSSYEQYF. The rearrangement joins TRBV6-1 to TRBJ2-7; TRBD1 is a possible D gene (6 bases). The CDR3 is made up of 14 amino acids. Trimming took 2 bases from V and 0 from J, leaving 8 bases between them. In germline, CDR1 is MNHNS, CDR2 SASEGT.

This clone was recorded once. The rearrangement joins TRBV28 to TRBJ2-3; weak D call: TRBD2 (7 bases). CDR3 length: 16 residues. V was trimmed by 5 bases and J by 0 bases, leaving 15 bases between them. Germline V gives CDR1 MDHEN, CDR2 SYDVKM. In DNA, the CDR3 is TGTGCCAGCAGTAACCTAGGGGGGGGGAGCACAGATACGCAGTATTTT. Protein sequence: CASSNLGGGSTDTQYF.

This clone was counted between two and nine times. The chain uses TRBV28 and TRBJ1-3; 7 bases fit TRBD1. V dropped 5 bases and J dropped 5; count of bases not matched to a gene: 9. This CDR3 region has 15 residues. Germline CDR1 reads MDHEN; CDR2 reads SYDVKM. CDR3 sequence reads: CASSPPRGYRNTIYF. Here the CDR3 DNA reads TGTGCCAGCAGTCCTCCCAGGGGGTACCGAAACACCATATATTTT.

V and J are TRBV7-8 and TRBJ1-4, with D possibly being TRBD1 (6 bases). V was clipped by 4 bases and J by 5 bases, with 14 bases between them. Looked up from germline, CDR1 is SGHVS and CDR2 is FQNEAQ. The CDR3 is 15 residues long. The CDR3 protein is CASSSYRAGNEKLFF. CDR3 bases: TGTGCCAGCAGCTCCTACAGGGCTGGAAATGAAAAACTGTTTTTT. The complete variable domain, with remaining parts taken from reference TRBV7-8 and TRBJ1-4, reads GAGVSQSPRYKVAKRGQDVALRCDPISGHVSLFWYQQALGQGPEFLTYFQNEAQLDKSGLPSDRFFAERPEGSVSTLKIQRTQQEDSAVYLCASSSYRAGNEKLFFGSGTQLSVL.

The chain couples TRBV30 to TRBJ2-1; 13 nucleotides agree with TRBD2. This CDR3 has 16 residues. The junction had 9 bases not matched to a gene; V was cut back by 3 bases and J by 7 bases. Germline CDR1 GTSNPN, CDR2 SVGIG (reference sequence). The DNA of the CDR3 is TGTGCCTGGAGCACCAGGACTAGCGGGAGTATAAATGAGCAGTTCTTC. Amino acids: CAWSTRTSGSINEQFF.

The chain is built from TRBV18 and TRBJ2-1; 9 nucleotides agree with TRBD2. Per germline, CDR1 KGHSH and CDR2 LQKENI. The CDR3 is 19 residues long. V shed 1 base and J 2 bases; nucleotides not matched to a gene: 12. The CDR3 loop reads CASSPLNSGSSKTYNEQFF. CDR3 in DNA: TGTGCCAGCTCACCACTCAATAGCGGGAGTTCGAAGACCTACAATGAGCAGTTCTTC.

CDR3: CARTGTVSKPSTDTQYF. The CDR3, as DNA: TGTGCCAGAACCGGGACAGTAAGCAAGCCTAGCACAGATACGCAGTATTTT. The chain combines TRBV9 with TRBJ2-3; 7 bases align to TRBD1. The CDR3 totals 17 residues. The J segment lost 0 bases and the V segment lost 8 bases, leaving 15 bases of the junction unmatched. Germline-derived CDR1 and CDR2 are SGDLS and YYNGEE.

The chain employs TRBV2 and TRBJ2-1; the match to TRBD2 covers 7 bases. This CDR3 comprises 13 residues. V lost 11 bases, J lost 9 bases, and 13 bases stayed unmatched. Germline CDR1 is SNHLY and CDR2 is FYNNEI. CDR3 coding DNA: TGTGCCGGGGGGGAGACTCGAGGCACTGAGCAGTTCTTC. The encoded protein is CAGGETRGTEQFF.

The V call is TRBV2, the J call TRBJ1-1; 7 positions agree with TRBD1. There are 12 residues in the CDR3. V lost 7 bases, J lost 5 bases, and 4 bases stayed unmatched. Per germline, CDR1 SNHLY and CDR2 FYNNEI. CDR3 sequence reads: CASTRGETEAFF. CDR3 sequence (DNA): TGTGCCAGCACCAGGGGGGAGACTGAAGCTTTCTTT.

The chain joins TRBV25-1 to TRBJ2-5; D unresolved. CDR1 is MGHDK, CDR2 SYGVNS, per germline. The V end lost 5 bases, the J end lost 5 bases, and 9 bases lay between the germline ends. The CDR3 runs 12 residues. The CDR3 spells CASSLTWETQYF. The CDR3 DNA is TGTGCCAGCAGTCTAACTTGGGAGACCCAGTACTTC.

This clone was detected once. The chain recombines TRBV25-1 with TRBJ2-7; maybe TRBD2 (5 bases). Trimming removed 0 bases at V and 2 bases at J, with 11 bases between. Germline V gene data show CDR1 as MGHDK and CDR2 as SYGVNS. The CDR3 has 15 amino acids. This CDR3 is CASSEYLAGTYEQYF. CDR3 bases: TGTGCCAGCAGTGAATACCTAGCCGGCACCTACGAGCAGTACTTC.

Here the CDR3 reads CASGLGGGSLEQYF. CDR3 sequence (DNA): TGTGCCAGCGGCTTGGGAGGAGGAAGTCTGGAGCAGTACTTC. The chain employs TRBV9 and TRBJ2-7, with TRBD2 as a possible D gene (6 bases). The CDR3 sequence is 14 residues long. Germline V CDR1 and CDR2: SGDLS, YYNGEE. V gave up 7 bases and J gave up 7 bases, with 21 bases separating them.

The gene calls are TRBV7-9 and TRBJ1-4; perhaps TRBD1 as D (5 bases). Looked up from germline, CDR1 is SEHNR and CDR2 is FQNEAQ (reference sequence). The CDR3 runs 15 residues. Trimming removed 1 base at V and 7 bases at J, with 13 bases between. The CDR3 spells CASSLEAGTGEKLFF. DNA for the CDR3: TGTGCCAGCAGCTTAGAAGCGGGGACTGGTGAAAAACTGTTTTTT.

This clone has only one observation. The chain employs TRBV7-6 and TRBJ1-1, with TRBD1 matching 8 bases. The V and J ends lost 5 bases and 7 bases, in that order; junction bases with no gene match: 6. The germline V gene encodes CDR1 SGHVS and CDR2 FNYEAQ. CDR3 size: 13 residues. The CDR3 loop reads CASSQPDRDEAFF. The CDR3 DNA reads TGTGCCAGCAGCCAACCGGACAGGGATGAAGCTTTCTTT.